Below, 25 T cell receptor beta chains from the same sample are listed, as sequenced in a study of blood T cell repertoires in COVID-19. Method: immunoSEQ multiplex PCR; TCRdb's copy keeps in-frame clones and lacks some. The sample has about 250,000 clones, almost 90% seen once. The sequencing input was peripheral blood. The receptors were gathered from a man at least 80 years old with acute or convalescent COVID-19.

CDR3 DNA sequence: TGCAGCGTACTGGTCTTCGATGAAAAACTGTTTTTT. Translation gives CSVLVFDEKLFF. V gene TRBV29-1 combines with J gene TRBJ1-4; D uncertain. V shed 6 bases and J shed 6 bases, with 11 bases lying between them. The CDR3 covers 12 residues. The germline V gene has CDR1 SQVTM and CDR2 ANQGSEA.

The chain couples TRBV14 to TRBJ1-6; D ambiguous. This CDR3 is 15 amino acids long. CDR1 is SGHDN and CDR2 is FVKESK in the germline V gene. Trimming pared 4 bases from V and 10 bases from J, leaving 17 bases between. The CDR3 nucleotides read TGTGCCAGCAGCCCACAAGCGGCTCCTATATCACCCCTCCACTTT. Amino acid sequence: CASSPQAAPISPLHF.

This chain links TRBV2 with TRBJ1-5; a possible D gene is TRBD1 (6 bases). There are 14 residues in the CDR3. Trimming removed 6 bases from V and 6 bases from J, with 15 bases in between. Germline assignment: CDR1 SNHLY and CDR2 FYNNEI. The CDR3 here is CASRALGAGQPQHF. The CDR3 coding sequence is TGTGCCAGCAGGGCTTTGGGGGCCGGTCAGCCCCAGCATTTT.

This clone is a singleton in its sample. V and J are TRBV28 and TRBJ2-1; 12 nucleotides match TRBD2. Losses at the gene ends were 4 bases for V and 5 bases for J; bases not matched to a gene: 9. The CDR3 sequence is 17 residues long. The germline V gene has CDR1 MDHEN and CDR2 SYDVKM. CDR3 in DNA: TGTGCCAGCAGTTACCCGCCTAGCGGGAGGGCCGACAATGAGCAGTTCTTC. Translated: CASSYPPSGRADNEQFF.

The CDR3 here is CASSYQTGITEAFF. In nucleotides, the CDR3 is TGTGCCAGCAGTTACCAGACAGGGATCACTGAAGCTTTCTTT. This chain joins TRBV6-6 and TRBJ1-1, with 7 bases fitting TRBD1. The germline CDR1 and CDR2 sequences are MNHNY and SVGAGI (reference sequence). CDR3 size: 14 residues. Losses at the gene ends were 2 bases for V and 4 bases for J; bases not matched to a gene: 4.

The chain links TRBV5-1 to TRBJ2-3; 7 nucleotides match TRBD1. The junction had 11 bases not matched to a gene; V was cut back by 10 bases and J by 0 bases. Germline CDR1 SGHRS, CDR2 YFSETQ. The CDR3 totals 15 residues. The CDR3 DNA follows: TGCGCCGGGTCCTTGGGACAGCAAAGCACAGATACGCAGTATTTT. The encoded protein is CAGSLGQQSTDTQYF.

The CDR3 protein is CASSQRGTGGSYEQYF. The CDR3 nucleotides are TGTGCCAGCAGCCAACGGGGCACAGGGGGATCCTACGAGCAGTACTTC. The V and J genes are TRBV3-1 (or the pseudogene TRBV3-2) and TRBJ2-7; 8 nucleotides line up with TRBD1. The CDR3 loop spans 16 amino acids. Germline lookup yields CDR1 LGHDT and CDR2 YNNKEL (reference sequence). Trimming cost V 2 bases and J 1 base; bases outside gene matches: 7.

V is TRBV3-1 (or the pseudogene TRBV3-2) and J is TRBJ1-3, with 8 bases matching TRBD1. Germline assignment: CDR1 LGHDT and CDR2 YNNKEL (reference sequence). There are 15 residues in the CDR3. V lost 1 base, J lost 4 bases, and 3 bases stayed unmatched. The CDR3 sequence is CASSQGWDRGNTIYF. The CDR3, as DNA: TGTGCCAGCAGCCAAGGATGGGACAGGGGAAACACCATATATTTT.

V and J are TRBV15 and TRBJ2-1; 10 bases fit TRBD1. Germline assignment: CDR1 LNHNV and CDR2 YYDKDF (reference sequence). The CDR3 contains 15 residues. Trimming cost V 0 bases and J 6 bases; bases outside gene matches: 2. In DNA form, the CDR3 reads TGTGCCACCAGCAGAGAGGGACAGGGGAGCAATGAGCAGTTCTTC. It translates to CATSREGQGSNEQFF.

The chain uses TRBV21-1 and TRBJ1-2; the tabulated D call, TRBD1, remains unverified against the DNA. TRBV21-1 is given as a pseudogene. The length of the CDR3 is 14 residues. CDR3 residues: CASSRDRANYGYTF. In nucleotides, the CDR3 is TGTGCCAGCAGCCGGGACAGGGCTAACTATGGCTACACCTTC.

V usage is TRBV18 and J usage is TRBJ1-4; 11 bases line up with TRBD1. The length of the CDR3 is 14 residues. Trimming removed 4 bases from V and 8 bases from J; junction bases left unmatched: 3. Germline CDR1 and CDR2: KGHSH and LQKENI. CDR3 nucleotide sequence: TGTGCCAGCTCACTGGGACAGGGGGGAGAAAAACTGTTTTTT. It codes for CASSLGQGGEKLFF. The variable domain in full, with the rest retrieved from reference TRBV18 and TRBJ1-4, is NAGVMQNPRHLVRRRGQEARLRCSPMKGHSHVYWYRQLPEEGLKFMVYLQKENIIDESGMPKERFSAEFPKEGPSILRIQQVVRGDSAAYFCASSLGQGGEKLFFGSGTQLSVL.

The genes are TRBV6-2 or TRBV6-3 and TRBJ1-2; a possible D gene is TRBD1 (6 bases). The germline V gene has CDR1 MNHEY and CDR2 SVGEGT. The CDR3 extends over 13 amino acids. The V gene lost 6 bases and the J gene lost 5 bases, with 13 bases spanning the gap. CDR3 DNA sequence: TGTGCCAGCAGCCCTCACAGGGATTATGGCTACACCTTC. Translating it yields CASSPHRDYGYTF.

The chain recombines TRBV9 with TRBJ2-6; the D gene is possibly TRBD2 (6 bases). The CDR3 loop spans 17 amino acids. V was cut by 3 bases and J by 1 base, with 14 bases left in between. Germline CDR1 reads SGDLS; CDR2 reads YYNGEE. CDR3 DNA: TGTGCCAGCAGCGCAACGTGGGGGGAATCTGGGGCCAACGTCCTGACTTTC. Protein sequence: CASSATWGESGANVLTF.

The sample holds one count of this clone. The gene calls are TRBV7-9 and TRBJ1-1, with D unclear. The CDR3 runs to 13 residues. Germline V gene sequence: CDR1 SEHNR, CDR2 FQNEAQ (reference sequence). The V end was cut by 3 bases, the J end by 4 bases, with 9 bases between. CDR3 in DNA: TGTGCCAGCAGCTTCACTCCGAGCACTGAAGCTTTCTTT. Protein: CASSFTPSTEAFF. The entire variable domain, with the rest obtained from reference TRBV7-9 and TRBJ1-1, is as follows: DTGVSQNPRHKITKRGQNVTFRCDPISEHNRLYWYRQTLGQGPEFLTYFQNEAQLEKSRLLSDRFSAERPKGSFSTLEIQRTEQGDSAMYLCASSFTPSTEAFFGQGTRLTVV.

This clone was detected only a few times. This chain uses TRBV10-3 with TRBJ2-5; 8 nucleotides agree with TRBD2. J lost 5 bases, V lost 0 bases, and 8 bases had no gene match. Germline loops: CDR1 ENHRY, CDR2 SYGVKD. The CDR3 totals 16 residues. CDR3 sequence reads: CAISESFGLAGETQYF. The DNA for the CDR3 is TGTGCCATCAGTGAGTCGTTTGGACTAGCAGGCGAGACCCAGTACTTC.

V and J are TRBV19 and TRBJ2-6; TRBD1 matches 8 bases. After removal of 5 bases from V and 0 bases from J, the junction contained 9 bases not matched to a gene. The CDR3 has 18 residues. Germline V CDR1 and CDR2: LNHDA, SQIVND (reference sequence). For the CDR3, the DNA is TGTGCCAGTAGTTTTGCGGACAGGGTGTCCTCTGGGGCCAACGTCCTGACTTTC. The encoded protein is CASSFADRVSSGANVLTF. Combining the CDR3 with reference TRBV19 and TRBJ2-6 gives the whole variable domain DGGITQSPKYLFRKEGQNVTLSCEQNLNHDAMYWYRQDPGQGLRLIYYSQIVNDFQKGDIAEGYSVSREKKESFPLTVTSAQKNPTAFYLCASSFADRVSSGANVLTFGAGSRLTVL.

The gene calls are TRBV18 and TRBJ1-6, with 9 nucleotides matching TRBD1. Germline loops: CDR1 KGHSH, CDR2 LQKENI. The CDR3 length is 14 residues. V shed 3 bases, J shed 8 bases, and the junction held 2 bases outside the gene matches. This chain's CDR3 is CASSPRDRDSPLHF. Written as DNA, the CDR3 is TGTGCCAGCTCACCCCGGGACAGGGATTCACCCCTCCACTTT.

The chain links TRBV2 to TRBJ1-5; a possible D gene is TRBD1 (5 bases). CDR3 length: 13 amino acids. The germline V gene encodes CDR1 SNHLY and CDR2 FYNNEI. Trimming shortened V by 4 bases and J by 5 bases, and 9 bases separated the two germline ends. Here the CDR3 DNA reads TGTGCCAGCAGTGTCGGAGGGGATCAGCCCCAGCATTTT. Its translation is CASSVGGDQPQHF.

This clone was counted between two and nine times. This chain connects TRBV2 to TRBJ2-7; D is undetermined. The CDR3 has 15 residues. CDR1 and CDR2 (germline): SNHLY, FYNNEI. V lost 5 bases, J lost 0 bases, and 14 bases lay in between. This CDR3 is CASSREALLSYEQYF. The CDR3, as DNA: TGTGCCAGCAGTAGAGAAGCCCTCCTCTCCTACGAGCAGTACTTC.

V usage is TRBV15 and J usage is TRBJ1-3; no definite D call. CDR1 is LNHNV and CDR2 is YYDKDF in the germline V gene (reference sequence). Trimming left V 10 bases short and J 0 bases short, with 10 bases between. The CDR3 consists of 13 residues. The CDR3 loop is CAIRGSSGNTIYF. The CDR3 nucleotides are TGTGCCATTCGAGGAAGCTCTGGAAACACCATATATTTT.

V and J are TRBV7-9 and TRBJ2-4, with a possible D match to TRBD1 (6 bases). This CDR3 has 13 residues. Germline assignment: CDR1 SEHNR and CDR2 FQNEAQ (reference sequence). V was cut by 4 bases and J by 8 bases, with 12 bases left in between. The CDR3 is CASSWPGAYIQYF. Here the CDR3 DNA reads TGTGCCAGCAGCTGGCCAGGGGCGTACATTCAGTACTTC.

The rearrangement uses TRBV7-2 and TRBJ2-1; D gene uncertain. Germline CDR1 reads SGHTA; CDR2 reads FQGNSA. CDR3 length: 15 residues. V was pared by 4 bases and J by 9 bases, with 19 bases between. The CDR3 nucleotides read TGTGCCAGCAGCTCCCAAGTGGATCCCAACAGTGAGCAGTTCTTC. Its protein product is CASSSQVDPNSEQFF.

The rearrangement joins TRBV5-4 to TRBJ2-3, with D possibly matching TRBD2 (6 bases). CDR1 SGHNT and CDR2 YYREEE come from the germline V gene (reference sequence). The CDR3 length is 14 residues. V was trimmed by 3 bases and J by 2 bases, leaving 10 bases between them. The CDR3 bases are TGTGCCAGCAGCTGGGGAGGCTACACAGATACGCAGTATTTT. Translating it yields CASSWGGYTDTQYF.

The chain has TRBV7-9 and TRBJ1-2; D uncertain. The CDR3 sequence is 14 residues long. V lost 5 bases, J lost 4 bases, and 14 bases lay in between. In germline, CDR1 is SEHNR, CDR2 FQNEAQ (reference sequence). The CDR3, as DNA: TGTGCCAGCAGCCCCGAAGTAGAAGTCTATGGCTACACCTTC. It is translated as CASSPEVEVYGYTF.

The chain has TRBV2 and TRBJ1-1; weak D call: TRBD1 (5 bases). The CDR3 runs 14 residues. Germline values: CDR1 SNHLY, CDR2 FYNNEI. The V gene lost 5 bases and the J gene lost 0 bases, with 10 bases spanning the gap. CDR3 sequence: CASSLGTVNTEAFF. The CDR3 DNA reads as TGTGCCAGCAGTCTGGGGACTGTGAACACTGAAGCTTTCTTT.